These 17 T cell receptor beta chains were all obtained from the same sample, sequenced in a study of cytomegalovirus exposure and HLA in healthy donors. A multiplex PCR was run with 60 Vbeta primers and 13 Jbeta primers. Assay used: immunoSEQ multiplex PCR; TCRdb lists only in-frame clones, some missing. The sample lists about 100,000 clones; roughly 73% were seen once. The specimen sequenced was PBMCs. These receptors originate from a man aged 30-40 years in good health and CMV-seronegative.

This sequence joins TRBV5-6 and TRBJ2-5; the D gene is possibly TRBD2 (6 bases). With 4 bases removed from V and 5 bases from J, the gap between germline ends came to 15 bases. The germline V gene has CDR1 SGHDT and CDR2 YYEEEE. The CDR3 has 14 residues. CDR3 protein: CASSRNGAGETQYF. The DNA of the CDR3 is TGTGCCAGCAGCCGAAACGGGGCGGGGGAGACCCAGTACTTC.

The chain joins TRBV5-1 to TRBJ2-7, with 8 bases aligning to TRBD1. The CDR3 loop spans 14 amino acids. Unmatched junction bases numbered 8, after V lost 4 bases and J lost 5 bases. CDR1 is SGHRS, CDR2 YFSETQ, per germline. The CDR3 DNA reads TGCGCCAGCAGCCCGGGACAGGTGTTGGACGAGCAGTACTTC. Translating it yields CASSPGQVLDEQYF.

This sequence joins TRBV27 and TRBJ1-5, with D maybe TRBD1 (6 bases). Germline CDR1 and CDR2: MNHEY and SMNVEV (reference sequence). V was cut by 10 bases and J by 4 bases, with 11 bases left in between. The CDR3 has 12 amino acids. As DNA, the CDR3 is TGTGCCATCGGGAGGGGGAATCAGCCCCAGCATTTT. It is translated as CAIGRGNQPQHF.

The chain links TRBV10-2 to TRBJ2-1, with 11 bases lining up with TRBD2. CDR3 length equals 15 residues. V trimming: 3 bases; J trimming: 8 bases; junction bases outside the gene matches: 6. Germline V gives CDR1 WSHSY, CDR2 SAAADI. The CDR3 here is CASSDIAGGPHEQFF. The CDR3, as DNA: TGCGCCAGCAGTGACATAGCGGGGGGGCCCCATGAGCAGTTCTTC.

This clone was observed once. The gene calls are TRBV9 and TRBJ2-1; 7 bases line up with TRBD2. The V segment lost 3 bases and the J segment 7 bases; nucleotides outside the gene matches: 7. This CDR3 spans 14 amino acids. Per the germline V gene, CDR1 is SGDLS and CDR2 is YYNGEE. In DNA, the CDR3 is TGTGCCAGCAGCGGGGACCCAGCGGGGAATGAGCAGTTCTTC. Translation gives CASSGDPAGNEQFF.

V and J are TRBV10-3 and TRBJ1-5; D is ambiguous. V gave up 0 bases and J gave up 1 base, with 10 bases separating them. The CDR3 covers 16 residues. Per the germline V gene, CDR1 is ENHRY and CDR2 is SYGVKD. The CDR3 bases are TGTGCCATCAGTGAGTCCCGGGGAGGGAGCAATCAGCCCCAGCATTTT. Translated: CAISESRGGSNQPQHF.

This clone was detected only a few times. CDR3 sequence (DNA): TGTGCCAGCAGCCCCCGGACAGACTTGAACACTGAAGCTTTCTTT. Its translation is CASSPRTDLNTEAFF. The chain combines TRBV9 with TRBJ1-1; D is perhaps TRBD1 (6 bases). Looked up from germline, CDR1 is SGDLS and CDR2 is YYNGEE. V was trimmed by 4 bases and J by 0 bases, leaving 13 bases between them. The CDR3 is 15 residues long.

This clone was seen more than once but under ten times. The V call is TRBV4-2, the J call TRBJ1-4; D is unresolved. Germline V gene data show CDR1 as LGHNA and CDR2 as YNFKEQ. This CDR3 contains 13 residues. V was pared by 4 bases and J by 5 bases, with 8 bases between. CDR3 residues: CASSRAMNEKLFF. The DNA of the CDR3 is TGTGCCAGCAGCCGCGCCATGAATGAAAAACTGTTTTTT.

DNA for the CDR3: TGTGCCACCAGCAGAGATCTGAGAACCGGGGAGCTGTTTTTT. It is translated as CATSRDLRTGELFF. The rearrangement joins TRBV15 to TRBJ2-2; unclear D gene. The CDR3 consists of 14 residues. Germline V gives CDR1 LNHNV, CDR2 YYDKDF (reference sequence). Trimming stripped 0 bases from V and 5 bases from J, with 7 bases between.

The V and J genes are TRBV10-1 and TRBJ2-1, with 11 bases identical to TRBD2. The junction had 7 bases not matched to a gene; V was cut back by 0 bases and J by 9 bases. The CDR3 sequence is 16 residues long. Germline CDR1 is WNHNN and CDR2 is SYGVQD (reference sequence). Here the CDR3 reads CASSESTSGGLVEQFF. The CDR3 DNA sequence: TGCGCCAGCAGTGAGTCAACTAGCGGGGGCTTGGTTGAGCAGTTCTTC.

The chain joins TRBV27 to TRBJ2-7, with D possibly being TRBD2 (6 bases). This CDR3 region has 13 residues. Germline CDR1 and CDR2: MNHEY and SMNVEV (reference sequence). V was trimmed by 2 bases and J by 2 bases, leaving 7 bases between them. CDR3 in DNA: TGTGCCAGCAGTTTAGGCGGGACCTACGAGCAGTACTTC. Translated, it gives CASSLGGTYEQYF.

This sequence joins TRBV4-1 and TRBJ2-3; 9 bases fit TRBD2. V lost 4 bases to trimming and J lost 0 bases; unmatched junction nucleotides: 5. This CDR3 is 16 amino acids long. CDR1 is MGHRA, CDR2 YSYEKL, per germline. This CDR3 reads CASSLGLAVSTDTQYF. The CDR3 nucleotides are TGCGCCAGCAGCCTGGGACTAGCCGTTAGCACAGATACGCAGTATTTT.

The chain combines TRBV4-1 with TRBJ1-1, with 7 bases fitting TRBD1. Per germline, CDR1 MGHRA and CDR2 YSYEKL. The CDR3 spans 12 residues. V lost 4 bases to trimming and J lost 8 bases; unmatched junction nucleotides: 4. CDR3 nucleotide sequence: TGCGCCAGCAGCCTCGGACAGGAGGAAGCTTTCTTT. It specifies CASSLGQEEAFF.

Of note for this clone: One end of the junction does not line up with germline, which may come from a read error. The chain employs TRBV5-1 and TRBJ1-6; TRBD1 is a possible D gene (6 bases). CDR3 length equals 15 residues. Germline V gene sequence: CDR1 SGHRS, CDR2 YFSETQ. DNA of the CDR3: TGCGCCAGCAGCTTCAGACAGGATAATAATTCCCCCCTCCACTTT. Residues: CASSFRQDNNSPLHF.

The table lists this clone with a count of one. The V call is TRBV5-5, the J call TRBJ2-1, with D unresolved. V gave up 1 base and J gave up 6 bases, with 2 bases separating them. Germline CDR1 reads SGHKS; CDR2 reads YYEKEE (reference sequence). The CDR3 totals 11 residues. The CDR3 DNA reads TGTGCCAGCAGCTTGCTCAATGAGCAGTTCTTC. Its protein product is CASSLLNEQFF.

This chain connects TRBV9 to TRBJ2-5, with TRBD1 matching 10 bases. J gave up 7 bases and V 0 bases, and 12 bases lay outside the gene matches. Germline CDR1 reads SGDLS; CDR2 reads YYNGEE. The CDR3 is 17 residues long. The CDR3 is CASSVASPGQGIVTQYF. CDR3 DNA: TGTGCCAGCAGCGTAGCATCCCCGGGACAGGGGATCGTGACCCAGTACTTC.

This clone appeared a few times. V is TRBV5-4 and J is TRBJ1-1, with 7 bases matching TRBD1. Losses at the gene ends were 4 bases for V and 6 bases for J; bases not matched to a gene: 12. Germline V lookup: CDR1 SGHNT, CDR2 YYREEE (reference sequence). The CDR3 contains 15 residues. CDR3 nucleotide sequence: TGTGCCAGCAGCCCTCGGACAGGAGGTGGACCTGAAGCTTTCTTT. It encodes CASSPRTGGGPEAFF.